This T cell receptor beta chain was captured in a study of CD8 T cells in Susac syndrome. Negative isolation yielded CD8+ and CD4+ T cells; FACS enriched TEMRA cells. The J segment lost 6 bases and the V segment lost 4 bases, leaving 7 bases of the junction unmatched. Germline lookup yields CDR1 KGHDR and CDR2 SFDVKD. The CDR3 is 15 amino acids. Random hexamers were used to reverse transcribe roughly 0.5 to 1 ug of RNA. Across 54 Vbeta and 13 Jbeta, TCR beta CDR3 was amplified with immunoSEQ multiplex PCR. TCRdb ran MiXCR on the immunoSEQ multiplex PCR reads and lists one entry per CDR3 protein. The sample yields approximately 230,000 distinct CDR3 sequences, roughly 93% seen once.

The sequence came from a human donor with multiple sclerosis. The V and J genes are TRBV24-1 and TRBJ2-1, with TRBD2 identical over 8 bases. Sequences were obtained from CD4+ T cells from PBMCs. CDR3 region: CATSDEASGSNEQFF. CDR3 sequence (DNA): TGTGCCACCAGTGACGAGGCTAGCGGGTCCAATGAGCAGTTCTTC.